The TCR beta chain under discussion was sequenced for a study of shared clonotypes between healthy human individuals. This CDR3 spans 15 amino acids. CDR1 SGHTA and CDR2 FQGNSA come from the germline V gene. The V gene end was trimmed by 5 bases and the J gene end by 4 bases; junction bases not matched to a gene: 8. Healthy and HIV-negative, the adult donors had no recent acute infections or vaccinations. The donor cohort consisted entirely of Caucasian adults residing in Nashville, Tennessee. Genomic DNA belonging to each subset was distributed in equal measure over several immunoSEQ plates. Authors' processing steps: Junction-only immunoSEQ data arrived without quality scores, meaning filtering differed. Measured with immunoSEQ multiplex PCR; TCRdb has only the in-frame clones, and not every one. V and J calls and clone size come straight from that table; D and trimming were deduced from the DNA. Of some 1,100,000 clones in the sample, about 80% were seen once.

This rearrangement joins TRBV7-2 to TRBJ2-1, with 7 bases aligning to TRBD2. The TCR comes from a man in his late teens or twenties in good health. Some clones in this sample may be carry-over from other donors' samples. Sequencing input: memory CD4+ T cells from PBMCs. Subset here: CD45RA-negative fraction. DNA of the CDR3: TGTGCCAGCAGCCTCCTGGGAGCGGGATACAATGAGCAGTTCTTC. Residues: CASSLLGAGYNEQFF.